The 27 T cell receptor beta chains reported below all come from one sample, sequenced in a study of preoperative IRX-2 immunotherapy in early breast cancer. Specified treatment: preoperative locoregional IRX-2 cytokine immunotherapy. The data were produced by immunoSEQ multiplex PCR, yet TCRdb's version contains in-frame clones alone and is incomplete. The sample consists of around 30,000 clones, roughly 80% of them appearing once. The specimen was lymph node tissue, collected before IRX-2 immunotherapy. The receptors originated from a human donor with breast cancer.

The chain is built from TRBV7-1 and TRBJ2-3; tentative D call: TRBD1 (5 bases). TRBV7-1 is marked as an open reading frame, function uncertain. This CDR3 has 13 residues. The V gene lost 4 bases and the J gene lost 4 bases, with 9 bases spanning the gap. The CDR3 DNA reads as TGTGCCAGCAGCTTAGTAGGGGCAGATACGCAGTATTTT. Its translation is CASSLVGADTQYF.

The chain combines TRBV5-1 with TRBJ2-3; the match to TRBD1 covers 7 bases. The CDR3 loop spans 16 amino acids. The germline CDR1 and CDR2 sequences are SGHRS and YFSETQ. The V gene end was trimmed by 2 bases and the J gene end by 3 bases; junction bases not matched to a gene: 9. CDR3 in DNA: TGCGCCAGCAGCTTCGGTCCAGGGGGTTCGACAGATACGCAGTATTTT. Its protein product is CASSFGPGGSTDTQYF.

This chain uses TRBV5-1 with TRBJ1-3, with 9 bases aligning to TRBD1. The germline gives CDR1 SGHRS, CDR2 YFSETQ. Unmatched junction bases numbered 5, after V lost 4 bases and J lost 0 bases. CDR3 size: 16 residues. The CDR3 DNA sequence: TGCGCCAGCAGCACGACAGGGGGGAGCTCTGGAAACACCATATATTTT. Its translation is CASSTTGGSSGNTIYF.

The chain has TRBV7-1 and TRBJ1-2, with D uncertain. TRBV7-1 is given ORF status, its function remaining uncertain. V was pared by 4 bases and J by 8 bases, with 14 bases between. The CDR3 extends over 13 amino acids. The CDR3 protein is CASSLFYPRGYTF. CDR3 in DNA: TGTGCCAGCAGCTTATTCTACCCGAGGGGCTACACCTTC.

This clone appeared a few times. The chain employs TRBV10-3 and TRBJ2-5; a possible D gene is TRBD1 (5 bases). Germline values: CDR1 ENHRY, CDR2 SYGVKD. The CDR3 runs 14 residues. Trimming took off 2 bases at V and 0 bases at J, with 7 bases between the two ends. The CDR3 region is CAISEGRDQETQYF. In DNA form, the CDR3 reads TGTGCCATCAGTGAGGGCAGGGACCAAGAGACCCAGTACTTC.

The CDR3 sequence: CASSSSDSSYSNQPQHF. The CDR3 DNA follows: TGTGCCAGCAGTTCCTCAGACAGCAGCTATAGCAATCAGCCCCAGCATTTT. The V gene is TRBV28, the J gene TRBJ1-5, with D possibly being TRBD1 (5 bases). CDR1 and CDR2 (germline): MDHEN, SYDVKM. Trimming removed 4 bases from V and 0 bases from J, with 16 bases in between. The CDR3 length is 17 residues.

In DNA, the CDR3 is TGCAGCGCCACCCCTGGGACAGAAGAAGCTTTCTTT. It encodes CSATPGTEEAFF. The J gene is TRBJ1-1, the V gene TRBV29-1, with TRBD1 matching 7 bases. The J segment lost 8 bases and the V segment lost 7 bases, leaving 10 bases of the junction unmatched. The CDR3 is 12 residues long. Germline CDR1 SQVTM, CDR2 ANQGSEA.

The rearrangement joins TRBV11-3 to TRBJ2-7; 9 nucleotides line up with TRBD1. Unmatched junction bases numbered 11, after V lost 2 bases and J lost 3 bases. CDR3 length: 17 amino acids. Looked up from germline, CDR1 is SGHNT and CDR2 is YENEEA. CDR3: CASSLNFTGGIFYEQYF. In nucleotides, the CDR3 is TGTGCCAGCAGCTTAAATTTTACAGGGGGCATTTTCTACGAGCAGTACTTC.

The chain has TRBV6-8 and TRBJ2-1; TRBD2 matches at 11 bases. The CDR3 has 16 residues. J was trimmed by 8 bases and V by 2 bases; bases with no gene match: 8. From germline, CDR1 is MNHGY and CDR2 SAAAGT. CDR3 DNA: TGTGCCAGCAGTTACGGGTCGGCTAGCGGGGGGTATGAGCAGTTCTTC. Translation: CASSYGSASGGYEQFF.

The chain combines TRBV6-8 with TRBJ1-3, with D perhaps matching TRBD1 (6 bases). Germline CDR1 reads MNHGY; CDR2 reads SAAAGT. The CDR3 length is 12 residues. Trimming shortened V by 10 bases and J by 0 bases, and 7 bases separated the two germline ends. The CDR3 region is CATRGSGNTIYF. CDR3 coding DNA: TGTGCCACCAGGGGCTCTGGAAACACCATATATTTT.

A remark on this clone: The junction does not match germline at one end; this may be a read error. The V call is TRBV6-8, the J call TRBJ1-5, with D tentatively TRBD1 (5 bases). Germline lookup yields CDR1 MNHGY and CDR2 SAAAGT. The CDR3 has 14 amino acids. Here the CDR3 reads CAISPGAEGQPQHF. For the CDR3, the DNA is TGTGCCATCAGTCCCGGGGCCGAGGGTCAGCCCCAGCATTTT.

The V and J genes are TRBV19 and TRBJ1-1; D is perhaps TRBD1 (6 bases). This CDR3 region has 14 residues. With 8 bases removed from V and 0 bases from J, the gap between germline ends came to 13 bases. The germline gives CDR1 LNHDA, CDR2 SQIVND (reference sequence). The CDR3 here is CASQQGRVNTEAFF. CDR3 nucleotides: TGTGCCAGTCAACAGGGACGGGTGAACACTGAAGCTTTCTTT.

The chain has TRBV19 and TRBJ1-2; perhaps TRBD1 as D (6 bases). The V gene's germline CDR1 is LNHDA and CDR2 SQIVND (reference sequence). This CDR3 is built from 15 residues. Trimming took off 9 bases at V and 1 base at J, with 18 bases between the two ends. The CDR3 protein is CASGGRAPFNYGYTF. The CDR3, as DNA: TGTGCCAGCGGGGGCAGGGCTCCCTTTAACTATGGCTACACCTTC.

This clone was detected only a few times. The chain carries TRBV6-8 and TRBJ1-6, with a weak D call TRBD1 (5 bases). The germline gives CDR1 MNHGY, CDR2 SAAAGT. The V end lost 5 bases, the J end lost 6 bases, and 14 bases lay between the germline ends. This CDR3 comprises 15 residues. CDR3 in amino acids: CASSKEGLFNSPLHF. The CDR3, as DNA: TGTGCCAGCAGTAAGGAGGGGCTATTTAATTCACCCCTCCACTTT.

The chain recombines TRBV11-3 with TRBJ2-5; D uncertain. There are 15 residues in the CDR3. Per germline, CDR1 SGHNT and CDR2 YENEEA. Trimming shortened V by 5 bases and J by 1 base, and 14 bases separated the two germline ends. CDR3 nucleotides: TGTGCCAGCAGCCCGAGGAGCTCCAGCCAAGAGACCCAGTACTTC. Its translation is CASSPRSSSQETQYF. The whole variable domain, remainder taken from reference TRBV11-3 and TRBJ2-5, is EAGVVQSPRYKIIEKKQPVAFWCNPISGHNTLYWYLQNLGQGPELLIRYENEEAVDDSQLPKDRFSAERLKGVDSTLKIQPAELGDSAVYLCASSPRSSSQETQYFGPGTRLLVL.

This clone appeared once. The chain couples TRBV5-1 to TRBJ2-1; a possible D gene is TRBD1 (6 bases). V shed 0 bases and J shed 9 bases, with 19 bases lying between them. The germline gives CDR1 SGHRS, CDR2 YFSETQ. The length of the CDR3 is 16 residues. CDR3 nucleotide sequence: TGCGCCAGCAGCTTGGGGGGGCCAGGCTGGATGGTTGAGCAGTTCTTC. The encoded protein is CASSLGGPGWMVEQFF.

V gene TRBV28 combines with J gene TRBJ2-7; 7 bases are shared with TRBD2. The CDR3 runs 15 residues. The junction had 13 bases not matched to a gene; V was cut back by 8 bases and J by 3 bases. Looked up from germline, CDR1 is MDHEN and CDR2 is SYDVKM. CDR3 coding DNA: TGTGCCAGCCGCCTGGACGGGGGGAACCTCTACGAGCAGTACTTC. Protein sequence: CASRLDGGNLYEQYF.

The rearrangement uses TRBV5-1 and TRBJ1-2; D is uncertain. Deletions cut 1 base from V and 2 bases from J, with 9 bases between. CDR3 size: 14 residues. CDR1 is SGHRS and CDR2 is YFSETQ in the germline V gene. The CDR3 nucleotides read TGCGCCAGCAGCTTGACTCCGGACAACTATGGCTACACCTTC. Amino acid sequence: CASSLTPDNYGYTF.

V is TRBV19 and J is TRBJ1-4; TRBD1 matches 9 bases. Germline V gene sequence: CDR1 LNHDA, CDR2 SQIVND (reference sequence). CDR3 size: 14 residues. After removal of 6 bases from V and 8 bases from J, the junction contained 7 bases not matched to a gene. CDR3 DNA sequence: TGTGCCAGTAGCCTCGGACAGGGGAGGGAAAAACTGTTTTTT. Translated, it gives CASSLGQGREKLFF.

The rearrangement uses TRBV18 and TRBJ2-1; D is unclear. CDR1 KGHSH and CDR2 LQKENI come from the germline V gene. The CDR3 is 13 amino acids. The ends were cut back, 2 bases at V and 5 bases at J, with 7 bases in the middle. Here the CDR3 reads CASSPVGNNEQFF. The CDR3, as DNA: TGTGCCAGCTCACCAGTAGGGAACAATGAGCAGTTCTTC.

The chain joins TRBV18 to TRBJ2-1, with a tentative D call TRBD1 (5 bases). Germline values: CDR1 KGHSH, CDR2 LQKENI. V was shortened by 5 bases and J by 2 bases, with 13 bases between the two germline ends. The length of the CDR3 is 15 residues. This chain's CDR3 is CASSRQQLTYNEQFF. CDR3 DNA sequence: TGTGCCAGCTCAAGACAGCAACTGACCTACAATGAGCAGTTCTTC.

The chain employs TRBV11-3 and TRBJ1-3, with a tentative D call TRBD1 (6 bases). The germline V and J ends were trimmed by 2 bases and 1 base, with 15 bases remaining between them. CDR3 length: 17 residues. Germline CDR1 is SGHNT and CDR2 is YENEEA. In nucleotides, the CDR3 is TGTGCCAGCAGCTTAAGGACGCGGGGGGCATCTGGAAACACCATATATTTT. Protein sequence: CASSLRTRGASGNTIYF.

CDR3 in amino acids: CASRENRDVQETQYF. CDR3 in DNA: TGTGCCAGCAGAGAGAACCGGGACGTCCAAGAGACCCAGTACTTC. The chain links TRBV6-8 to TRBJ2-5; either TRBD1 or TRBD2 may fit D (5 bases each). This CDR3 region has 15 residues. Germline V gene sequence: CDR1 MNHGY, CDR2 SAAAGT. V shed 6 bases and J shed 1 base, with 15 bases lying between them.

This clone turned up a few times. The chain couples TRBV19 to TRBJ1-3, with 8 positions matching TRBD1. CDR3 length: 15 amino acids. Germline V gene data show CDR1 as LNHDA and CDR2 as SQIVND (reference sequence). The J segment lost 1 base and the V segment lost 3 bases, leaving 2 bases of the junction unmatched. The CDR3 loop reads CASSMDRASGNTIYF. The CDR3 DNA is TGTGCCAGTAGTATGGACAGGGCGTCTGGAAACACCATATATTTT.

As concerns this clone: Mismatch with germline at one junction end may stem from a read error. The chain links TRBV6-8 to TRBJ1-5; TRBD1 agrees at 7 bases. Germline CDR1 is MNHGY and CDR2 is SAAAGT. The CDR3 spans 13 residues. CDR3 sequence reads: CAISIDRDQPQHF. The DNA for the CDR3 is TGTGCCATCAGTATAGACAGGGATCAGCCCCAGCATTTT.

This rearrangement joins TRBV28 to TRBJ1-5; D is unresolved. The CDR3 is 14 amino acids. The V gene lost 7 bases and the J gene lost 1 base, with 11 bases spanning the gap. Germline CDR1 MDHEN, CDR2 SYDVKM. The CDR3 nucleotides read TGTGCCAGCACCCCGTCTCTGAGCAATCAGCCCCAGCATTTT. Amino acid sequence: CASTPSLSNQPQHF.

This rearrangement joins TRBV11-3 to TRBJ2-5, with 9 bases that match TRBD1. The CDR3 is 16 amino acids. Germline CDR1 SGHNT, CDR2 YENEEA. The ends lost 5 bases at V and 5 bases at J; junction bases unmatched: 12. Written as DNA, the CDR3 is TGTGCCAGCAGCAAAAGGGACAGGGTTAGTCGGGAGACCCAGTACTTC. Its translation is CASSKRDRVSRETQYF.